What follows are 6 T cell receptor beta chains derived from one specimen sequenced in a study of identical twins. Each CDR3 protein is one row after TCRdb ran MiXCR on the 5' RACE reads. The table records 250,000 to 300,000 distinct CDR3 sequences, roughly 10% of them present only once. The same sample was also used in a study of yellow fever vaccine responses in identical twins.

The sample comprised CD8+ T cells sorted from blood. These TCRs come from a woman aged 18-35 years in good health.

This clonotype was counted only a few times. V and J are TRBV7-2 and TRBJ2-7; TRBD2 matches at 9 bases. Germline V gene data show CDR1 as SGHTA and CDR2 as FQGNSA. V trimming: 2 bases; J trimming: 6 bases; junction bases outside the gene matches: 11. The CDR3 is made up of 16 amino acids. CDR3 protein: CASSLYVGTSSSEQYF. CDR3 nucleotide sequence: TGTGCCAGCAGCTTATACGTAGGGACTAGCTCGAGCGAGCAGTACTTC.

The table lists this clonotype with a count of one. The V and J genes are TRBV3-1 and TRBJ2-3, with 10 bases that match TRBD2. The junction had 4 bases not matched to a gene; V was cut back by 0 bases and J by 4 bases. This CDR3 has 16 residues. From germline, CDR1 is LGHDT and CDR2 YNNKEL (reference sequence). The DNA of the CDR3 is TGTGCCAGCAGCCAAGATATAGCGGGAGGCTCAGATACGCAGTATTTT. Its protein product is CASSQDIAGGSDTQYF.

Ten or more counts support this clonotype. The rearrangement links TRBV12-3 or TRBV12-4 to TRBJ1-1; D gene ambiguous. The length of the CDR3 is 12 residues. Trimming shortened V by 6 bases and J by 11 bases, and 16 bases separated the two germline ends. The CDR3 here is CASSPTIVGAFF. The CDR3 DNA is TGTGCCAGCAGCCCTACGATAGTCGGGGCTTTCTTT.

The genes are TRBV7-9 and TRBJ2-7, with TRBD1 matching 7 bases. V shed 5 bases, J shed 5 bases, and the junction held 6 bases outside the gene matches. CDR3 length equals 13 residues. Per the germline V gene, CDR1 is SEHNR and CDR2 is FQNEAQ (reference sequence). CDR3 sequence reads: CASSPPGQDEQYF. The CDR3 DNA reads TGTGCCAGCAGCCCGCCCGGACAGGACGAGCAGTACTTC.

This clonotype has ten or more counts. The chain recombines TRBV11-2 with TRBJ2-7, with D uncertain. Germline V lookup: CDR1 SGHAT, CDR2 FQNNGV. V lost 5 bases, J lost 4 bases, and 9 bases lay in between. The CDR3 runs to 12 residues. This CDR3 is CASSNSGYEQYF. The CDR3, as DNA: TGTGCCAGCAGCAACAGTGGATACGAGCAGTACTTC.

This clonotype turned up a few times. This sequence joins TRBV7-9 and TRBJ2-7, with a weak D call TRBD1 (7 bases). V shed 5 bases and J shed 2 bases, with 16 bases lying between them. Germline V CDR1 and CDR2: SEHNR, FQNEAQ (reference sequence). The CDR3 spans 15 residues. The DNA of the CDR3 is TGTGCCAGCAGCACCCGACAGGGACTGACCTACGAGCAGTACTTC. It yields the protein CASSTRQGLTYEQYF.